Each of the 17 T cell receptor beta chains below was sequenced from the same sample in a study of vaccination and CD4 T cells after COVID-19. Once obtained from cultured CD4+ T cells, the DNA was sequenced using the Oncomine TCR Beta short-read assay. TCRdb ran MiXCR on the PCR reads and lists one entry per CDR3 protein. The top ten clones hold approximately 11% of a sample with 6,600 or so distinct CDR3 sequences, 25% to 35% of them seen once. The antigens of these receptors remain unknown. Stated treatment: approximately 9-day PBMC culture with coronavirus spike peptide pools or control peptides (ViraFEST assay). The sample here was CD4+ T cells from blood, cultured in vitro, taken after SARS-CoV-2 vaccination. The receptor set was obtained from a human donor who had recovered from COVID-19.

The chain recombines TRBV7-2 with TRBJ2-7, with TRBD1 as a possible D gene (6 bases). The germline V gene has CDR1 SGHTA and CDR2 FQGNSA. V was shortened by 0 bases and J by 3 bases, with 12 bases between the two germline ends. The CDR3 consists of 15 residues. The CDR3 is CASSLAATGNYEQYF. CDR3 in DNA: TGTGCCAGCAGCTTAGCAGCAACAGGGAACTACGAGCAGTACTTC. The complete variable domain, with remaining parts taken from reference TRBV7-2 and TRBJ2-7, reads GAGVSQSPSNKVTEKGKDVELRCDPISGHTALYWYRQSLGQGLEFLIYFQGNSAPDKSGLPSDRFSAERTGGSVSTLTIQRTQQEDSAVYLCASSLAATGNYEQYFGPGTRLTVT.

This chain links TRBV6-5 with TRBJ2-7; TRBD1 matches 9 bases. The V segment lost 0 bases and the J segment 6 bases; nucleotides outside the gene matches: 9. CDR1 is MNHEY and CDR2 is SVGAGI in the germline V gene. The CDR3 has 16 residues. CDR3 DNA sequence: TGTGCCAGCAGTTACTCGAGAGGGACAGGGCTTCGCGAGCAGTACTTC. Translated: CASSYSRGTGLREQYF.

The gene calls are TRBV10-2 and TRBJ2-5, with 9 bases lining up with TRBD1. The ends lost 7 bases at V and 7 bases at J; junction bases unmatched: 7. The CDR3 extends over 13 amino acids. Germline V CDR1 and CDR2: WSHSY, SAAADI. CDR3 in DNA: TGCGCCAGCACTGGACAGGGGATAGTGACCCAGTACTTC. Its protein is CASTGQGIVTQYF.

This clonotype has more than one count but fewer than ten. The chain combines TRBV20-1 with TRBJ2-7; D might be TRBD1 (5 bases). In germline, CDR1 is DFQATT, CDR2 SNEGSKA (reference sequence). The CDR3 sequence is 16 residues long. V gave up 1 base and J gave up 0 bases, with 16 bases separating them. The CDR3 bases are TGCAGTGCTAGAGGCCGACAGCAGGAGAACTCCTACGAGCAGTACTTC. Its protein product is CSARGRQQENSYEQYF.

This chain links TRBV20-1 with TRBJ2-5; maybe TRBD2 (6 bases). Germline V gene lookup returns CDR1 DFQATT and CDR2 SNEGSKA (reference sequence). This CDR3 comprises 15 residues. Trimming shortened V by 6 bases and J by 5 bases, and 22 bases separated the two germline ends. CDR3 amino acids: CSATSGGRFVETQYF. The CDR3 region has the DNA TGCAGTGCCACCTCGGGTGGGAGGTTTGTGGAGACCCAGTACTTC.

The chain combines TRBV5-6 with TRBJ1-5, with D unresolved. The germline V and J ends were trimmed by 4 bases and 1 base, with 6 bases remaining between them. The CDR3 sequence is 13 residues long. The germline gives CDR1 SGHDT, CDR2 YYEEEE. The CDR3 coding sequence is TGTGCCAGCAGCCAGGACAGCAATCAGCCCCAGCATTTT. It is translated as CASSQDSNQPQHF.

This clonotype has more than one count but fewer than ten. The rearrangement uses TRBV6-5 and TRBJ2-7, with D perhaps matching TRBD1 (6 bases). V shed 2 bases and J shed 4 bases, with 9 bases lying between them. Germline lookup yields CDR1 MNHEY and CDR2 SVGAGI. The length of the CDR3 is 13 residues. The CDR3 loop reads CASSYQRGYEQYF. The CDR3 nucleotides read TGTGCCAGCAGTTACCAGAGGGGGTACGAGCAGTACTTC.

V is TRBV6-2 or TRBV6-3 and J is TRBJ2-7; perhaps TRBD2 as D (6 bases). The CDR3 is made up of 15 amino acids. V was shortened by 2 bases and J by 0 bases, with 11 bases between the two germline ends. CDR1 and CDR2 from the germline V gene are MNHEY and SVGEGT. The CDR3 spells CASSYPTRGSYEQYF. CDR3 nucleotide sequence: TGTGCCAGCAGTTACCCGACTAGGGGCTCCTACGAGCAGTACTTC.

CDR3 nucleotides: TGTGCCAGCAGCTCCGCTAGCGTGCTAGTCAATGAGCAGTTCTTC. Its translation is CASSSASVLVNEQFF. The chain links TRBV11-2 to TRBJ2-1, with D possibly being TRBD2 (6 bases). Germline V gene lookup returns CDR1 SGHAT and CDR2 FQNNGV. Trimming took off 4 bases at V and 6 bases at J, with 16 bases between the two ends. This CDR3 is built from 15 residues.

The chain is built from TRBV28 and TRBJ2-5; unclear D gene. CDR3 length: 16 residues. Trimming removed 5 bases from V and 1 base from J, with 17 bases in between. The germline V gene has CDR1 MDHEN and CDR2 SYDVKM. DNA of the CDR3: TGTGCCAGCAGTCCCGGCGGTGTAGATGGCCAAGAGACCCAGTACTTC. This encodes CASSPGGVDGQETQYF.

The chain has TRBV19 and TRBJ2-3; perhaps TRBD1 as D (6 bases). Germline V gene lookup returns CDR1 LNHDA and CDR2 SQIVND (reference sequence). V lost 8 bases and J lost 0, with 12 bases in between. This CDR3 contains 14 residues. CDR3 residues: CASSHRASTDTQYF. CDR3 nucleotides: TGTGCCAGTTCGCACAGGGCAAGCACAGATACGCAGTATTTT.

This clonotype was counted between two and nine times. The CDR3 loop is CASSLGSRTGLSTDTQYF. The CDR3 nucleotides are TGTGCCAGCAGCTTAGGGTCCCGGACGGGGCTAAGCACAGATACGCAGTATTTT. The V call is TRBV7-2, the J call TRBJ2-3; D may correspond to TRBD1 or TRBD2 (5 bases each). V was clipped by 1 base and J by 0 bases, with 17 bases between them. CDR1 is SGHTA and CDR2 is FQGNSA in the germline V gene. This CDR3 has 18 amino acids.

V gene TRBV7-2 combines with J gene TRBJ2-1, with 7 bases fitting TRBD1. V lost 5 bases, J lost 8 bases, and 3 bases stayed unmatched. This CDR3 is built from 12 residues. Looked up from germline, CDR1 is SGHTA and CDR2 is FQGNSA. The CDR3 sequence: CASSTQGYEQFF. CDR3 DNA sequence: TGTGCCAGCAGCACACAGGGGTATGAGCAGTTCTTC. The full variable domain, rest sourced from reference TRBV7-2 and TRBJ2-1, is GAGVSQSPSNKVTEKGKDVELRCDPISGHTALYWYRQSLGQGLEFLIYFQGNSAPDKSGLPSDRFSAERTGGSVSTLTIQRTQQEDSAVYLCASSTQGYEQFFGPGTRLTVL.

The chain couples TRBV20-1 to TRBJ1-6, with D unresolved. The CDR3 spans 17 residues. Germline values: CDR1 DFQATT, CDR2 SNEGSKA (reference sequence). The V and J ends lost 0 bases and 0 bases respectively, with 12 bases between them. The DNA of the CDR3 is TGCAGTGCTAGAGATCCGGCCAGCAGCTCCTATAATTCACCCCTCCACTTT. The encoded protein is CSARDPASSSYNSPLHF.

The V call is TRBV5-4, the J call TRBJ2-5; D gene ambiguous. The CDR3 is 13 amino acids. In germline, CDR1 is SGHNT, CDR2 YYREEE (reference sequence). V gave up 4 bases and J gave up 5 bases, with 12 bases separating them. The CDR3 loop is CASSLLPSETQYF. Here the CDR3 DNA reads TGTGCCAGCAGCCTCCTCCCGTCGGAGACCCAGTACTTC.

This clonotype appeared a few times. The chain links TRBV7-2 to TRBJ1-2, with D possibly being TRBD1 (5 bases). Germline V gene lookup returns CDR1 SGHTA and CDR2 FQGNSA. This CDR3 has 15 amino acids. The V and J ends lost 1 base and 7 bases respectively, with 16 bases between them. The CDR3 DNA is TGTGCCAGCAGCTTAGAGGGGTGGGGAATGGGTGGCTACACCTTC. It is translated as CASSLEGWGMGGYTF.

Only a few counts were recorded for this clonotype. V usage is TRBV20-1 and J usage is TRBJ1-2; no firm D call. Germline V CDR1 and CDR2: DFQATT, SNEGSKA (reference sequence). V dropped 0 bases and J dropped 8 bases, with 10 bases sitting between them. This CDR3 comprises 12 residues. The CDR3 here is CSARDPSEGYTF. CDR3 coding DNA: TGCAGTGCTAGAGATCCTTCAGAAGGCTACACCTTC.